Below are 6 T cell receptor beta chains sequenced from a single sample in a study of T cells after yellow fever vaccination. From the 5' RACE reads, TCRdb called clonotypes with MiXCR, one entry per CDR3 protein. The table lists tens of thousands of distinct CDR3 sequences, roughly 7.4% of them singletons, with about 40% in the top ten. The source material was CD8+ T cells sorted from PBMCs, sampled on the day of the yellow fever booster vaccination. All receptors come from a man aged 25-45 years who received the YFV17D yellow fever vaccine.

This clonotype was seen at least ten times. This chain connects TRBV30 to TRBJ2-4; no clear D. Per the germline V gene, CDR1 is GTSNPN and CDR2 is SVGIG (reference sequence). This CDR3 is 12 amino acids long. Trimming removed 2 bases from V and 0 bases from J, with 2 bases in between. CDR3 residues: CAWSLAKNIQYF. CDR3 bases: TGTGCCTGGAGTCTAGCCAAAAACATTCAGTACTTC. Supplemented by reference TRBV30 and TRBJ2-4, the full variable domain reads SQTIHQWPATLVQPVGSPLSLECTVEGTSNPNLYWYRQAAGRGLQLLFYSVGIGQISSEVPQNLSASRPQDRQFILSSKKLLLSDSGFYLCAWSLAKNIQYFGAGTRLSVL.

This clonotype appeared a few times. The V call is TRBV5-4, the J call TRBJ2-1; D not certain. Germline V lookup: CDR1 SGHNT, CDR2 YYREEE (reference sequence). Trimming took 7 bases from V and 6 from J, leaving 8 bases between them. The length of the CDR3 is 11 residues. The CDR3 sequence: CASWTANEQFF. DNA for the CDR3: TGTGCCAGCTGGACGGCCAATGAGCAGTTCTTC.

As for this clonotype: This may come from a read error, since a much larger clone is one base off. This CDR3 is CASSYERDLHETQYF. The CDR3 bases are TGTGCCAGCAGTTACGAGCGGGATCTGCACGAGACCCAGTACTTC. The chain employs TRBV6-5 and TRBJ2-5; the match to TRBD2 covers 7 bases. Germline CDR1 reads MNHEY; CDR2 reads SVGAGI. This CDR3 is 15 amino acids long. Trimming at V came to 2 bases and at J to 5 bases, leaving 8 bases not matched to a gene.

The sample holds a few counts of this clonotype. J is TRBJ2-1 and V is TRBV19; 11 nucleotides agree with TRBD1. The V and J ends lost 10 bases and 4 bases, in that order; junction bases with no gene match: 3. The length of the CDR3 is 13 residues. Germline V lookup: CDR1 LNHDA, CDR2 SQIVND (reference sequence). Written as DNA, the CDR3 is TGTGCCACCGGGGACAGGGGGTACAATGAGCAGTTCTTC. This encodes CATGDRGYNEQFF.

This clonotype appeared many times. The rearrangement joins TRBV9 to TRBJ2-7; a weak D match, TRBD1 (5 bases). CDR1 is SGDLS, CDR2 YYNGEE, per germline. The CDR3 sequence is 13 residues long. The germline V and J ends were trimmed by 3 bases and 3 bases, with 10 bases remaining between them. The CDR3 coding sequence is TGTGCCAGCAGCGAGGGGCTTAACTACGAGCAGTACTTC. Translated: CASSEGLNYEQYF.

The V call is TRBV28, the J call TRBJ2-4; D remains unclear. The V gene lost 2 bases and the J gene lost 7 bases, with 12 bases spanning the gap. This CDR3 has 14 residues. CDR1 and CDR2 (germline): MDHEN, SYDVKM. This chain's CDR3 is CASSLGQAENIQYF. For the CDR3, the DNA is TGTGCCAGCAGTTTAGGGCAGGCTGAGAACATTCAGTACTTC.